This T cell receptor (beta chain) was obtained from a study of metastatic and nonmetastatic thyroid tumors (dated by TCRdb to about 2020). In the study overall: Repertoires were compared across peripheral blood and tumor or nodule tissue samples from malignant and benign thyroid patients.

None of the patients had been given any treatment before thyroid surgery. The study retrospectively analysed patient clinical samples collected from 2012 to 2018 using T-cell receptor beta sequencing. What the work shows at the level of the full study, not this receptor alone: In both blood and tumor samples, TCR beta diversity was reported to be significantly higher in malignant tumors than in benign nodules.

Receptors were amplified or captured by PCR. Reads for this sample came from an Illumina HiSeq 4000. High-throughput sequencing was used to profile the CDR3 region of the TCR beta-chain in every patient. Regarding the original processing steps: CDR3 differences across clinicopathological groups were used to build a classifier for discriminating distant-metastatic papillary thyroid cancer patients. The Shannon index was used to assess repertoire diversity, and the Morisita-Horn index was used to assess tumor-blood repertoire similarity. TCRdb reprocessing: public reads trimmed at Q25 with fastp, clones called with MiXCR, in-frame beta chains kept. These V and J calls are TCRdb output, not the study's own analysis. This sample lists 10,000 to 15,000 clones; 26% were detected once. The biggest ten clones account for 15% to 20% of the sample. This clone occurred many times. Its target antigen remains unknown. Per-base qualities were not stored, and no clone one base away is much larger.

The receptor's source is a female donor with papillary thyroid cancer or a benign thyroid nodule (not recorded which). Some clones in this sample may be carry-over from other donors' samples. The sequenced sample consisted of tumor tissue.

The CDR3: CASSLLSWETQYF. The sequence in DNA is TGTGCCAGCAGCTTATTGTCGTGGGAGACCCAGTACTTC. This chain joins TRBV7-8 to TRBJ2-5; the D gene is unclear. The CDR3 has 13 amino acids, counting the end cysteine and phenylalanine. Only the CDR3 portion is preserved as DNA: 39 bases, with reading frame beginning at the first base. The V end loses 2 bases and the J end loses 5 bases, and a stretch of 9 bases separates them. Taken from the germline V gene, the CDR1 and CDR2 loops are SGHVS and FQNEAQ.